This TCR beta chain was found in a study of blood T cell repertoires in COVID-19. The CDR3 is 13 residues long. Trimming removed 1 base at V and 9 bases at J, with 7 bases between. Germline V lookup: CDR1 LGHDT, CDR2 YNNKEL (reference sequence). Sequencing was performed with immunoSEQ multiplex PCR; in TCRdb, only in-frame clones are kept and a portion is missing. Of 260,000 or so clones listed, 75% to 85% are singletons. Sequencing used peripheral blood. The chain has TRBV3-1 (or the pseudogene TRBV3-2) and TRBJ1-6; no clear D. This TCR was recovered from a woman in her seventies with acute or convalescent COVID-19. Here the CDR3 DNA reads TGTGCCAGCAGCCAAGGGGAGCGTTCACCCCTCCACTTT. Its translation is CASSQGERSPLHF.